These T cell receptor beta chains were read from a single sample in a study of T cell responses to AZD1222 COVID-19 vaccine. This table comes from immunoSEQ multiplex PCR, and its TCRdb copy is limited to in-frame clones, with some not included. The sample lists over 100,000 clones, around nine tenths occurring once. The sequenced sample was peripheral blood, obtained on day 0 of AZD1222 vaccination. The source of these receptors is an adult in good health. The CDR3 runs from the conserved cysteine through the conserved F or W. D genes are given only for firm matches. Expanded clones are given a class, and other clones once, few, many or no size at all.

TRBJ1-4,-,-,TRBV6-5,14,TGTGCCAGCAGTTACTCGATACCCCGGGAAAAACTGTTTTTT,CASSYSIPREKLFF
TRBJ1-4,-,-,TRBV9,16,TGTGCCAGCAGCGTAGGCCTAAGGCGGACAAATGAAAAACTGTTTTTT,CASSVGLRRTNEKLFF
TRBJ1-6,TRBD1,once,TRBV28,12,TGTGCCAGCAGTCCAGACAGGGGCTCCCTCCACTTT,CASSPDRGSLHF
TRBJ1-1,-,-,TRBV13,14,TGTGCCAGCAGCACCCCTACAGGGAACACTGAAGCTTTCTTT,CASSTPTGNTEAFF
TRBJ1-2,-,-,TRBV19,12,TGTGCCAGTAGTCCCAGGGGATATGGCTACACCTTC,CASSPRGYGYTF
TRBJ2-1,-,-,TRBV28,16,TGTGCCAGCAGTTTAAACCCCGCGGGTTCCTACAATGAGCAGTTCTTC,CASSLNPAGSYNEQFF
TRBJ2-6,-,-,TRBV19,19,TGTGCCAGTAGTCTCGTGGGGACCGCCTCTCTCTCTGGGGCCAACGTCCTGACTTTC,CASSLVGTASLSGANVLTF
TRBJ1-5,TRBD1,-,TRBV6-6,15,TGTGCCAGCACCCTCCAGGGGGCCGGCAATCAGCCCCAGCATTTT,CASTLQGAGNQPQHF
TRBJ1-5,-,-,TRBV25-1,14,TGTGCCAGCAGTCTTGGGGGACGGAATCAGCCCCAGCATTTT,CASSLGGRNQPQHF
TRBJ2-7,-,-,TRBV28,13,TGTGCCAGCAGTTTAGAGGACCCCTACGAGCAGTACTTC,CASSLEDPYEQYF
TRBJ2-7,-,-,TRBV28,13,TGTGCCAGCAGGGAAGTCGGCTCCTACGAGCAGTACTTC,CASREVGSYEQYF
TRBJ1-1,-,-,TRBV30,11,TGTGCCTGGAGTCGGCCGACTGAAGCTTTCTTT,CAWSRPTEAFF
TRBJ1-6,TRBD1,-,TRBV7-9,14,TGTGCCAGCAGCCGAGGGGACAGTAATTCACCCCTCCACTTT,CASSRGDSNSPLHF
TRBJ1-1,TRBD1,-,TRBV5-1,16,TGCGCCAGCAGCCTCTACGGACAGGGGAGGAACACTGAAGCTTTCTTT,CASSLYGQGRNTEAFF
TRBJ2-1,-,once,TRBV6-5,12,TGTGCCAGTGGACCCGTCGGTGGGGAGCAGTTCTTC,CASGPVGGEQFF
TRBJ1-5,TRBD1,-,TRBV6-1,19,TGTGCCAGCAGTGATAAGGCGGGACAGGGGGTATTAGGCAATCAGCCCCAGCATTTT,CASSDKAGQGVLGNQPQHF
TRBJ1-1,TRBD1,-,TRBV3-1/TRBV3-2,14,TGTGCCAGCAGGTCGACAGGGTGGGACACTGAAGCTTTCTTT,CASRSTGWDTEAFF
TRBJ2-5,-,-,TRBV28,14,TGTGCCAGCAGTTTAGTCGGTAGGGAAGAGACCCAGTACTTC,CASSLVGREETQYF
TRBJ1-2,-,once,TRBV23-1,16,TGCGCCAGCAGTCACCTGACCGGACCTGGGGGAGATGGCTACACCTTC,CASSHLTGPGGDGYTF
TRBJ1-5,-,-,TRBV27,18,TGTGCCAGCAGTTTTGACCCACCGACACCCTATAGCAATCAGCCCCAGCATTTT,CASSFDPPTPYSNQPQHF
TRBJ1-2,-,-,TRBV28,13,TGTGCCAGCAACCTTCAAAGCAACTATGGCTACACCTTC,CASNLQSNYGYTF
TRBJ2-7,-,-,TRBV6-5,15,TGTGCCAGCAGTTACTCCCCACAGGGCGGCCACGAGCAGTACTTC,CASSYSPQGGHEQYF
TRBJ1-2,-,-,TRBV2,15,TGTGCCAGCAGCAAACAGGGAACCGCTGGCTATGGCTACACCTTC,CASSKQGTAGYGYTF
TRBJ2-2,-,-,TRBV27,13,TGTGCCAGCAGTTTAAGGCTCACCGGGGAGCTGTTTTTT,CASSLRLTGELFF
TRBJ2-1,TRBD1,-,TRBV7-3,18,TGTGCCAGCAGCTTAACCGGGTCGGGACAGGGCCCTCGGAATGAGCAGTTCTTC,CASSLTGSGQGPRNEQFF
TRBJ2-5,-,-,TRBV24-1,16,TGTGCCACCAGTCACCCGGCGGCAGGTTCGGGAGAGACCCAGTACTTC,CATSHPAAGSGETQYF
TRBJ1-5,-,-,TRBV19,14,TGTGCCAGTAGTACCACCCGTAGCAATCAGCCCCAGCATTTT,CASSTTRSNQPQHF
TRBJ2-1,-,-,TRBV5-1,15,TGCGCCAGCAGCGGGGGGGCCGTTCTTAACAATGAGCAGTTCTTC,CASSGGAVLNNEQFF
TRBJ1-1,-,-,TRBV12-3/TRBV12-4,13,TGTGCCAGCACTAGGACAGCTAACACTGAAGCTTTCTTT,CASTRTANTEAFF
TRBJ1-4,TRBD1,-,TRBV30,14,TGTGCCTGGTTGGGACAGGGACGAGTAGGAAAACTGTTTTTT,CAWLGQGRVGKLFF
TRBJ1-2,-,-,TRBV28,12,TGTGCCAGCAGTTTGGGGGGGGGTGGCTACACCTTC,CASSLGGGGYTF
TRBJ2-1,TRBD2,-,TRBV9,22,TGTGCCAGCAGCGTCTCTCCCCCGGGGACTAGCGGGAGGGCCACGGGGCCGGCTGAGCAGTTCTTC,CASSVSPPGTSGRATGPAEQFF
TRBJ1-3,-,-,TRBV28,16,TGTGCCAGCCGTTCGGGGGGGAGTCGCTCTGGAAACACCATATATTTT,CASRSGGSRSGNTIYF
TRBJ1-1,-,-,TRBV5-1,13,TGCGCCAGCAGCTTGGGGGTGAGCGCTGAAGCTTTCTTT,CASSLGVSAEAFF
TRBJ2-1,-,-,TRBV5-1,15,TGCGCCAGCAGCAATCAGGGCGGGACTTACAATGAGCAGTTCTTC,CASSNQGGTYNEQFF
TRBJ1-2,-,few,TRBV5-1,14,TGCGCCAGCAGCTCGACAGGTCCAGGCTATGGCTACACCTTC,CASSSTGPGYGYTF
TRBJ2-5,-,-,TRBV7-7,15,TGTGCTAGCAGCTTAGATGGGCGGACACAAGAGACCCAGTACTTC,CASSLDGRTQETQYF
TRBJ1-1,-,-,TRBV7-8,15,TGTGCCAGCAGATCTGGCTTGGTGACGGACACTGAAGCTTTCTTT,CASRSGLVTDTEAFF
TRBJ1-5,TRBD1,-,TRBV12-3/TRBV12-4,13,TGTGCCAGCACCACAGGGGCCAATCAGCCCCAGCATTTT,CASTTGANQPQHF
TRBJ2-1,TRBD2,-,TRBV15,14,TGTGCCACCAATAGCGGGGAGACCTACAATGAGCAGTTCTTC,CATNSGETYNEQFF
TRBJ2-7,TRBD1,-,TRBV11-2,15,TGTGCCAGCAACCCTCTAGGACAGGGTGACCACGAGCAGTACTTC,CASNPLGQGDHEQYF
TRBJ1-6,-,-,TRBV5-4,14,TGTGCCAGCAGCGGGGGACTGTGGAATTCACCCCTCCACTTT,CASSGGLWNSPLHF
TRBJ2-5,-,-,TRBV19,12,TGTGCCAGTTCCAGGACCCAAGAGACCCAGTACTTC,CASSRTQETQYF
TRBJ2-1,TRBD1,-,TRBV18,16,TGTGCCAGCTCACAGCCGGGACAGGGGCGCTACAATGAGCAGTTCTTC,CASSQPGQGRYNEQFF
TRBJ1-5,-,-,TRBV28,15,TGTGCCAGCAGTTTTTCCCCCACGCCAGGGCAGCCCCAGCATTTT,CASSFSPTPGQPQHF
TRBJ1-1,-,-,TRBV7-3,14,TGTGCCAGCAGCTTAAGTTCTTGGGGCACTGAAGCTTTCTTT,CASSLSSWGTEAFF
TRBJ2-5,-,-,TRBV6-5,13,TGTGCCAGCAGTACGGGACTCCAAGAGACCCAGTACTTC,CASSTGLQETQYF
TRBJ1-2,-,-,TRBV11-2,14,TGTGCCAGCAGCTTCTACAGGGCAGGGTATGGCTACACCTTC,CASSFYRAGYGYTF
TRBJ1-2,-,few,TRBV5-1,14,TGCGCCAGCAGCTTGAAGGGGGACGGCTATGGCTACACCTTC,CASSLKGDGYGYTF
TRBJ2-1,TRBD2,few,TRBV2,14,TGTGCCAGCCGACGGAGCGGGGCCTACAATGAGCAGTTCTTC,CASRRSGAYNEQFF
TRBJ1-4,-,-,TRBV10-3,13,TGTGCCATCAGTGAGAGACCTAATGAAAAACTGTTTTTT,CAISERPNEKLFF